This T cell receptor beta chain is from a study of tumor and adjacent non-tumor tissue in lung cancer. TCRbeta libraries were built with three rounds of nested PCR, modified from ARM-PCR. TCRdb re-called the multiplex PCR reads with MiXCR, one entry per CDR3 protein. The sample records 100,000 or so distinct CDR3 sequences, 65% being singletons. Germline lookup yields CDR1 SQVTM and CDR2 ANQGSEA. This CDR3 contains 16 residues. To note about this clonotype: A read error may produce the germline difference seen at one junction end.

This sample's RNA came from whole unsorted tissue. This non-tumor lung sample came from over 3 cm beyond the tumor edge. This clonotype was sampled from a man under 40 with non-small cell lung cancer. The source material was distant non-tumor lung tissue. The J gene is TRBJ2-3, the V gene TRBV29-1, with D uncertain. This chain's CDR3 is CSVIPSGKYSSDTLYF. DNA for the CDR3: TGCAGCGTCATCCCCTCGGGCAAATATTCTTCAGATACGCTGTATTTT.